The clone carrying this T cell receptor (beta chain) was observed many times. What it binds is unknown. The data derive from a study of identical twins. Regarding the study as a whole: Within beta out-of-frame sequences, the excess sharing observed between twins was weaker. Whereas memory repertoires showed no such difference, abundant cord blood beta clonotypes carried fewer insertions. Modelling underestimated the level of out-of-frame TCR alpha sharing observed in monozygotic twins.

Germline values: CDR1 KGHDR, CDR2 SFDVKD. V lost 5 bases to trimming and J lost 6 bases, with 16 bases between them. The CDR3 consists of 15 residues. One entry per CDR3 protein, called by TCRdb with MiXCR from the 5' RACE reads. The sample has around 240,000 distinct CDR3 sequences, approximately 7% seen once. The data were also submitted as part of a second study, on yellow fever vaccine responses in identical twins. That work contributes: Twins' vaccine T cell responses were reported to seem partly convergent and partly personalized.

This chain connects TRBV24-1 to TRBJ2-1; D uncertain. The specimen sequenced was memory (CD45RO+) T cells sorted from blood. This receptor was taken from a woman under 30 in good health. The CDR3 DNA reads as TGTGCCACCAGTGCCCACTTACTGAGACGCAATGAGCAGTTCTTC. It specifies CATSAHLLRRNEQFF.